The next 31 T cell receptor beta chains were all read from a single sample in a study of long-term antiretroviral therapy in people with HIV. At survey level, the immunoSEQ assay was run in its v3.0 version. Data came from immunoSEQ multiplex PCR; TCRdb stores just in-frame clones and leaves some out. The table shows more than 15,000 clones, with roughly 78% occurring only once. The specimen comprised unsorted PBMCs, sampled at the start of antiretroviral therapy, before treatment. These receptor sequences come from a woman between 35 and 50 years old with HIV.

This rearrangement joins TRBV12-5 to TRBJ2-3; D perhaps matches TRBD2 (6 bases). Trimming took off 8 bases at V and 3 bases at J, with 12 bases between the two ends. The CDR3 runs 13 residues. CDR1 and CDR2 (germline): LGHNT, FRNRAP. CDR3 coding DNA: TGTGCTAGTTCCCGGGCGGGGACAGATACGCAGTATTTT. This codes for CASSRAGTDTQYF.

The J gene is TRBJ2-1, the V gene TRBV28, with D perhaps matching TRBD2 (6 bases). CDR1 and CDR2 (germline): MDHEN, SYDVKM. V lost 0 bases, J lost 8 bases, and 14 bases lay in between. The CDR3 contains 15 residues. The CDR3 loop reads CASSLWGGPGDEQFF. The CDR3 DNA is TGTGCCAGCAGTTTATGGGGGGGTCCCGGGGATGAGCAGTTCTTC. Full variable domain (rest looked up from reference TRBV28 and TRBJ2-1): DVKVTQSSRYLVKRTGEKVFLECVQDMDHENMFWYRQDPGLGLRLIYFSYDVKMKEKGDIPEGYSVSREKKERFSLILESASTNQTSMYLCASSLWGGPGDEQFFGPGTRLTVL.

The DNA of the CDR3 is TGTGCCACGACGGCTAATGAAAAACTGTTTTTT. As protein: CATTANEKLFF. The chain uses TRBV2 and TRBJ1-4; D is unclear. Per germline, CDR1 SNHLY and CDR2 FYNNEI. V was cut by 10 bases and J by 3 bases, with 6 bases left in between. The CDR3 is 11 amino acids.

This clone appeared a single time. V is TRBV11-1 and J is TRBJ2-7, with D perhaps TRBD2 (6 bases). Germline CDR1 reads SGHAT; CDR2 reads FQDESV (reference sequence). CDR3 length: 15 amino acids. V was shortened by 5 bases and J by 0 bases, with 14 bases between the two germline ends. The CDR3: CASSIAPGDSYEQYF. The CDR3 nucleotides read TGTGCCAGCAGCATCGCCCCGGGGGACTCCTACGAGCAGTACTTC.

The rearrangement joins TRBV4-1 to TRBJ2-3, with TRBD2 identical over 10 bases. This CDR3 has 19 amino acids. From germline, CDR1 is MGHRA and CDR2 YSYEKL. J was trimmed by 1 base and V by 6 bases; bases with no gene match: 16. The CDR3 region is CASRAALAGASPGTDTQYF. DNA for the CDR3: TGCGCCAGCAGAGCAGCCCTAGCGGGGGCCTCCCCGGGCACAGATACGCAGTATTTT.

CDR3 loop: CASSAGNTEAFF. The CDR3 DNA sequence: TGTGCCAGTAGCGCGGGGAACACTGAAGCTTTCTTT. J is TRBJ1-1 and V is TRBV19; D remains unclear. Germline lookup yields CDR1 LNHDA and CDR2 SQIVND (reference sequence). V was shortened by 6 bases and J by 1 base, with 6 bases between the two germline ends. The CDR3 sequence is 12 residues long.

The chain couples TRBV30 to TRBJ2-7; D uncertain. The CDR3 runs 13 residues. V lost 0 bases, J lost 7 bases, and 13 bases lay in between. Per the germline V gene, CDR1 is GTSNPN and CDR2 is SVGIG (reference sequence). The CDR3 DNA is TGTGCCTGGAGTGTACTGGGGATGGGAGAGCAGTACTTC. Translating it yields CAWSVLGMGEQYF.

The V gene is TRBV4-3, the J gene TRBJ2-7; maybe TRBD2 (6 bases). CDR1 and CDR2 from the germline V gene are LGHNA and YSLEER. The V and J ends lost 4 bases and 2 bases respectively, with 21 bases between them. CDR3 length: 17 amino acids. CDR3 bases: TGCGCCAGCAGCCGAGAGGGTGGGGCTAGCGTAACCTACGAGCAGTACTTC. Protein product: CASSREGGASVTYEQYF.

The rearrangement joins TRBV4-3 to TRBJ1-1, with D maybe TRBD1 (5 bases). The CDR3 is 14 amino acids. In germline, CDR1 is LGHNA, CDR2 YSLEER. Trimming pared 3 bases from V and 1 base from J, leaving 9 bases between. DNA for the CDR3: TGCGCCAGCAGCCACCGGGACGGGAACACTGAAGCTTTCTTT. Residues: CASSHRDGNTEAFF.

CDR3 loop: CASSFRDHGHEQFF. In DNA form, the CDR3 reads TGCGCCAGCAGCTTCCGGGACCACGGGCATGAGCAGTTCTTC. The J gene is TRBJ2-1, the V gene TRBV5-1; D tentatively fits TRBD1 or TRBD2 (5 bases each). CDR3 size: 14 residues. Trimming cost V 2 bases and J 8 bases, with 14 bases left between them. Per the germline V gene, CDR1 is SGHRS and CDR2 is YFSETQ.

The chain recombines TRBV7-7 with TRBJ2-7; TRBD2 matches at 7 bases. The V gene end was trimmed by 5 bases and the J gene end by 0 bases; junction bases not matched to a gene: 7. The CDR3 covers 15 residues. Germline V gene lookup returns CDR1 SSHAT and CDR2 FNYEAQ (reference sequence). The CDR3 bases are TGTGCCAGCAGCCCTCGACCGGGGGGCTCCTACGAGCAGTACTTC. Its protein is CASSPRPGGSYEQYF.

CDR3 bases: TGTGCCAGTACGATGATATCGGGACCGGGGGAAAAACTGTTTTTT. Its translation: CASTMISGPGEKLFF. The V gene is TRBV19, the J gene TRBJ1-4, with D tentatively TRBD1 (5 bases). Trimming pared 7 bases from V and 8 bases from J, leaving 20 bases between. The germline CDR1 and CDR2 sequences are LNHDA and SQIVND (reference sequence). The CDR3 is made up of 15 amino acids.

This chain connects TRBV4-1 to TRBJ2-4; D is perhaps TRBD1 or TRBD2 (6 bases each). Germline V gene lookup returns CDR1 MGHRA and CDR2 YSYEKL. Trimming took 1 base from V and 9 from J, leaving 19 bases between them. The CDR3 contains 16 residues. As DNA, the CDR3 is TGCGCCAGCAGCCAAGGGGGTGGTGGGGGGCAGGGCATTCAGTACTTC. Its translation: CASSQGGGGGQGIQYF.

V and J are TRBV7-2 and TRBJ1-4; the D is unclear. V lost 2 bases, J lost 0 bases, and 4 bases lay in between. The CDR3 has 14 amino acids. Germline V gene data show CDR1 as SGHTA and CDR2 as FQGNSA. CDR3 residues: CASSLWSTNEKLFF. The CDR3 bases are TGTGCCAGCAGCTTATGGTCAACTAATGAAAAACTGTTTTTT.

This clone was observed a single time. This chain joins TRBV15 and TRBJ1-5; no firm D call. Germline V CDR1 and CDR2: LNHNV, YYDKDF (reference sequence). The CDR3 covers 13 residues. Trimming removed 0 bases from V and 6 bases from J, with 6 bases in between. The CDR3: CATSREPGQPQHF. The CDR3 coding sequence is TGTGCCACCAGCAGAGAACCCGGTCAGCCCCAGCATTTT.

The J gene is TRBJ2-3, the V gene TRBV29-1; D assignment may be TRBD1 or TRBD2 (5 bases each). The CDR3 is 13 residues long. Germline V lookup: CDR1 SQVTM, CDR2 ANQGSEA. V lost 2 bases to trimming and J lost 4 bases, with 10 bases between them. CDR3 protein: CSVEWVGADTQYF. In nucleotides, the CDR3 is TGCAGCGTTGAATGGGTGGGGGCAGATACGCAGTATTTT.

The J gene is TRBJ2-7, the V gene TRBV6-6, with D possibly called TRBD1 or TRBD2 (6 bases each). Trimming pared 5 bases from V and 5 bases from J, leaving 22 bases between. CDR3 length: 16 residues. Germline CDR1 MNHNY, CDR2 SVGAGI (reference sequence). The CDR3 is CASSRPTGGGADEQYF. CDR3 DNA sequence: TGTGCCAGCAGTCGCCCGACTGGGGGCGGGGCCGACGAGCAGTACTTC.

The chain has TRBV7-2 and TRBJ1-5; D ambiguous. Trimming cost V 1 base and J 8 bases, with 15 bases left between them. Per germline, CDR1 SGHTA and CDR2 FQGNSA. The CDR3 sequence is 15 residues long. The CDR3 here is CASSLDRVVLEPQHF. In DNA form, the CDR3 reads TGTGCCAGCAGCTTAGATAGGGTGGTTCTTGAGCCCCAGCATTTT.

This clone was recorded once. Written as DNA, the CDR3 is TGTGCCAGCAGCTTAGCTACGGGTGGCCTAGAGGCGCAGTATTTT. The encoded protein is CASSLATGGLEAQYF. The rearrangement joins TRBV7-9 to TRBJ2-3; D is ambiguous. V lost 0 bases to trimming and J lost 10 bases, with 17 bases between them. The CDR3 has 15 residues. CDR1 is SEHNR and CDR2 is FQNEAQ in the germline V gene (reference sequence).

This clone was detected only a few times. This chain uses TRBV5-5 with TRBJ1-2; D uncertain. Trimming took 4 bases from V and 7 from J, leaving 14 bases between them. This CDR3 is 13 amino acids long. Germline CDR1 and CDR2: SGHKS and YYEKEE (reference sequence). CDR3 coding DNA: TGTGCCAGCAGCCGAGACATGAACGTTGGCTACACCTTC. Translated, it gives CASSRDMNVGYTF.

The V and J genes are TRBV7-6 and TRBJ1-2; D remains ambiguous. Germline V CDR1 and CDR2: SGHVS, FNYEAQ. Trimming cost V 4 bases and J 7 bases, with 13 bases left between them. The CDR3 runs to 13 residues. This CDR3 is CASSSSPGGGYTF. The CDR3 nucleotides read TGTGCCAGCAGCTCGAGCCCCGGCGGTGGCTACACCTTC. The whole variable domain, filled in from reference TRBV7-6 and TRBJ1-2, reads GAGVSQSPRYKVTKRGQDVALRCDPISGHVSLYWYRQALGQGPEFLTYFNYEAQQDKSGLPNDRFSAERPEGSISTLTIQRTEQRDSAMYRCASSSSPGGGYTFGSGTRLTVV.

V gene TRBV5-6 combines with J gene TRBJ1-5; 12 nucleotides align to TRBD1. The CDR3 contains 16 residues. With 4 bases clipped from V and 4 bases from J, the junction kept 6 bases outside the gene matches. Per germline, CDR1 SGHDT and CDR2 YYEEEE. CDR3 loop: CASSQGQGAGNQPQHF. The CDR3 coding sequence is TGTGCCAGCAGCCAGGGACAGGGGGCCGGTAATCAGCCCCAGCATTTT.

J is TRBJ1-1 and V is TRBV11-2, with TRBD1 matching over 10 bases. Germline CDR1 and CDR2: SGHAT and FQNNGV. J lost 0 bases, V lost 6 bases, and 10 bases had no gene match. This CDR3 is built from 17 residues. The CDR3 protein is CASRLTGGRGLNTEAFF. The DNA for the CDR3 is TGTGCCAGCAGGCTGACAGGGGGCCGAGGACTGAACACTGAAGCTTTCTTT.

The CDR3 coding sequence is TGCGCCAGCAGCTTACGACAGGGGGGATTCTATGAGCAGTTCTTC. As protein: CASSLRQGGFYEQFF. The V call is TRBV5-1, the J call TRBJ2-1, with 9 bases that match TRBD1. This CDR3 comprises 15 residues. The germline gives CDR1 SGHRS, CDR2 YFSETQ. V lost 2 bases to trimming and J lost 8 bases; unmatched junction nucleotides: 8.

The chain carries TRBV15 and TRBJ1-4; D is undetermined. V lost 5 bases to trimming and J lost 8 bases, with 21 bases between them. CDR1 is LNHNV, CDR2 YYDKDF, per germline (reference sequence). The CDR3 runs 16 residues. The CDR3 reads CATSRPGQEVLEKLFF. The CDR3 DNA reads TGTGCCACCAGCCGCCCGGGCCAGGAGGTTTTAGAAAAACTGTTTTTT.

The CDR3 DNA is TGCGCCAGCAGCTTCACGGACTCCAGGAGCACAGATACGCAGTATTTT. It specifies CASSFTDSRSTDTQYF. V and J are TRBV5-1 and TRBJ2-3; weak D call: TRBD2 (5 bases). The germline V gene has CDR1 SGHRS and CDR2 YFSETQ. This CDR3 is built from 16 residues. The ends were cut back, 2 bases at V and 0 bases at J, with 13 bases in the middle.

The chain links TRBV5-1 to TRBJ2-7; perhaps TRBD1 as D (5 bases). The CDR3 loop spans 14 amino acids. Trimming pared 3 bases from V and 0 bases from J, leaving 10 bases between. Germline loops: CDR1 SGHRS, CDR2 YFSETQ. CDR3 coding DNA: TGCGCCAGCAGCTCTACCGACAGCTCCTACGAGCAGTACTTC. It specifies CASSSTDSSYEQYF.

This clone qualifies as medium-sized. The V and J genes are TRBV6-6 and TRBJ1-5; D possibly corresponds to TRBD1 (6 bases). V lost 0 bases and J 1 base, leaving 10 bases between the germline ends. The CDR3 is 16 amino acids. Germline V gives CDR1 MNHNY, CDR2 SVGAGI (reference sequence). This CDR3 is CASSYSGQGSNQPQHF. CDR3 nucleotide sequence: TGTGCCAGCAGTTACTCGGGCCAGGGGAGCAATCAGCCCCAGCATTTT.

The chain carries TRBV27 and TRBJ2-7, with a weak D call TRBD1 (6 bases). V lost 2 bases, J lost 6 bases, and 14 bases lay in between. The CDR3 length is 14 residues. Germline CDR1 is MNHEY and CDR2 is SMNVEV (reference sequence). The CDR3 DNA reads TGTGCCAGCAGTTTAGCGGCAGGGGCTAGCGAGCAGTACTTC. Translation: CASSLAAGASEQYF.

This chain links TRBV6-6 with TRBJ2-7; a weak D match, TRBD1 (5 bases). Looked up from germline, CDR1 is MNHNY and CDR2 is SVGAGI (reference sequence). This CDR3 comprises 15 residues. V was cut by 6 bases and J by 2 bases, with 17 bases left in between. The CDR3 bases are TGTGCCAGCAGCCTAGACAGAACCCAAGCCTACGAGCAGTACTTC. It codes for CASSLDRTQAYEQYF.

V gene TRBV27 combines with J gene TRBJ1-6; D perhaps matches TRBD1 (5 bases). CDR1 is MNHEY and CDR2 is SMNVEV in the germline V gene (reference sequence). V lost 3 bases, J lost 7 bases, and 10 bases lay in between. The CDR3 has 14 amino acids. The CDR3 loop reads CASSLEGTNSPLHF. Written as DNA, the CDR3 is TGTGCCAGCAGTTTGGAGGGGACCAATTCACCCCTCCACTTT.